The 18 T cell receptor beta chains presented below share a single source sample, sequenced in a study of technical replicates of blood from several donors. Data came from immunoSEQ multiplex PCR; TCRdb stores just in-frame clones and leaves some out. Here the sample spans over 80,000 clones, roughly 96% being singletons. Sequencing was carried out using T cells isolated from PBMCs. The receptor set was obtained from a human donor in good health.

V gene TRBV21-1 combines with J gene TRBJ2-1; TRBD2, the table's D call, was not compared with the DNA. TRBV21-1 is a documented pseudogene. This CDR3 is built from 16 residues. The CDR3 DNA follows: TGTGCCAGCAGCAAATTCTGGTGGAGTACACACAATGAGCAGTTCTTC. Translated, it gives CASSKFWWSTHNEQFF.

This chain uses TRBV7-3 with TRBJ2-1; tentatively, D is TRBD2 (6 bases). The CDR3 extends over 16 amino acids. The V end lost 0 bases, the J end lost 7 bases, and 16 bases lay between the germline ends. Per germline, CDR1 SGHTA and CDR2 FQGTGA. CDR3 protein: CASSLTRGRQGNEQFF. In nucleotides, the CDR3 is TGTGCCAGCAGCTTAACGAGAGGGAGGCAGGGAAATGAGCAGTTCTTC.

V is TRBV9 and J is TRBJ1-2, with 7 bases matching TRBD1. CDR3 length: 13 residues. The germline V gene encodes CDR1 SGDLS and CDR2 YYNGEE. V dropped 3 bases and J dropped 3; count of bases not matched to a gene: 2. Written as DNA, the CDR3 is TGTGCCAGCAGCGACGACAGGGACTATGGCTACACCTTC. Amino acid sequence: CASSDDRDYGYTF.

This rearrangement joins TRBV7-9 to TRBJ1-3; the D gene is possibly TRBD1 (5 bases). The CDR3 is 16 residues long. V was shortened by 4 bases and J by 0 bases, with 13 bases between the two germline ends. Germline V gives CDR1 SEHNR, CDR2 FQNEAQ (reference sequence). The CDR3 bases are TGTGCCAGCAGCTCCTCTAGGGGCTACTCTGGAAACACCATATATTTT. Its protein is CASSSSRGYSGNTIYF.

The chain employs TRBV29-1 and TRBJ1-2; D call uncertain. This CDR3 spans 9 amino acids. The V gene's germline CDR1 is SQVTM and CDR2 ANQGSEA. The V and J ends lost 3 bases and 8 bases respectively, with 4 bases between them. The CDR3 nucleotides are TGCAGCGTTGACGAGGGCTACACCTTC. This codes for CSVDEGYTF.

The V gene is TRBV4-3, the J gene TRBJ2-3; 12 nucleotides agree with TRBD2. The trim removed 1 base at V and 14 bases at J, leaving 7 bases unmatched. Germline CDR1 and CDR2: LGHNA and YSLEER. There are 14 residues in the CDR3. Written as DNA, the CDR3 is TGCGCCAGCAGCCAAGGTCGGACTAGCGGGATTTTGTATTTT. Its protein is CASSQGRTSGILYF.

V is TRBV5-1 and J is TRBJ2-5; 7 nucleotides agree with TRBD1. Germline-derived CDR1 and CDR2 are SGHRS and YFSETQ. The V and J ends lost 0 bases and 4 bases, in that order; junction bases with no gene match: 3. There are 14 residues in the CDR3. The CDR3 here is CASSLGQGRETQYF. The CDR3 region has the DNA TGCGCCAGCAGCTTGGGACAGGGACGAGAGACCCAGTACTTC.

The CDR3 loop is CASSSPTDGYTF. As DNA, the CDR3 is TGTGCCAGCAGCTCCCCAACTGATGGCTACACCTTC. This chain connects TRBV5-4 to TRBJ1-2; no firm D call. The germline V and J ends were trimmed by 3 bases and 6 bases, with 9 bases remaining between them. In germline, CDR1 is SGHNT, CDR2 YYREEE (reference sequence). The CDR3 runs 12 residues.

The chain recombines TRBV5-1 with TRBJ2-1; maybe TRBD2 (5 bases). The CDR3 runs to 16 residues. Germline CDR1 and CDR2: SGHRS and YFSETQ. The germline V and J ends were trimmed by 4 bases and 0 bases, with 14 bases remaining between them. Here the CDR3 reads CASSLRTRSSYNEQFF. CDR3 DNA sequence: TGCGCCAGCAGCCTACGCACTAGAAGCTCCTACAATGAGCAGTTCTTC.

The rearrangement links TRBV19 to TRBJ1-1; D might be TRBD1 (6 bases). Per the germline V gene, CDR1 is LNHDA and CDR2 is SQIVND (reference sequence). Trimming removed 7 bases at V and 0 bases at J, with 24 bases between. This CDR3 is 18 amino acids long. CDR3 sequence reads: CASNGAGVAHSVNTEAFF. CDR3 in DNA: TGTGCCAGTAATGGGGCAGGGGTAGCCCATTCGGTGAACACTGAAGCTTTCTTT.

This chain links TRBV28 with TRBJ2-1; TRBD1 agrees at 8 bases. Trimming removed 5 bases from V and 10 bases from J; junction bases left unmatched: 16. There are 16 residues in the CDR3. Germline CDR1 MDHEN, CDR2 SYDVKM. The CDR3 DNA reads as TGTGCCAGCAGTCTAGGCAAGACAGGGGAATGGCGGGAGCAGTTCTTC. Its protein product is CASSLGKTGEWREQFF.

This chain joins TRBV21-1 and TRBJ2-7; the table's TRBD2 call for D was not verified on the DNA. TRBV21-1 is a pseudogene segment. This CDR3 has 14 amino acids. CDR3 in amino acids: CASSRGGGIYEQYF. In DNA form, the CDR3 reads TGTGCCAGCAGCAGGGGAGGGGGGATTTACGAGCAGTACTTC.

This chain joins TRBV7-8 and TRBJ2-7; 12 bases match TRBD1. The CDR3 runs to 15 residues. The germline V gene encodes CDR1 SGHVS and CDR2 FQNEAQ. The V segment lost 4 bases and the J segment 5 bases; nucleotides outside the gene matches: 6. CDR3 region: CASSSTGTGGHEQYF. The CDR3 nucleotides read TGTGCCAGCAGCTCCACCGGGACAGGGGGCCACGAGCAGTACTTC.

This clone was recorded only once. The genes are TRBV28 and TRBJ2-3; D call uncertain. V lost 3 bases, J lost 6 bases, and 16 bases lay in between. Germline V gene lookup returns CDR1 MDHEN and CDR2 SYDVKM. The CDR3 consists of 15 residues. CDR3 loop: CASSFVSAPGDTQYF. As DNA, the CDR3 is TGTGCCAGCAGTTTTGTGAGCGCCCCTGGGGATACGCAGTATTTT.

This chain joins TRBV7-2 and TRBJ2-2; D gene uncertain. V lost 6 bases to trimming and J lost 0 bases, with 11 bases between them. Per germline, CDR1 SGHTA and CDR2 FQGNSA. This CDR3 has 15 amino acids. CDR3 coding DNA: TGTGCCAGCAGGTGGCAGAGCGCGAACACCGGGGAGCTGTTTTTT. Its translation is CASRWQSANTGELFF.

This chain connects TRBV10-3 to TRBJ2-5, with TRBD1 matching 9 bases. CDR1 is ENHRY, CDR2 SYGVKD, per germline. V dropped 6 bases and J dropped 2; count of bases not matched to a gene: 10. This CDR3 comprises 16 residues. The CDR3 DNA sequence: TGTGCCATCAGCAAACCGGGACAGGGCATTCAAGAGACCCAGTACTTC. This encodes CAISKPGQGIQETQYF.

The chain couples TRBV6-5 to TRBJ2-3, with TRBD2 matching 7 bases. This CDR3 region has 14 residues. J lost 0 bases, V lost 6 bases, and 3 bases had no gene match. Per the germline V gene, CDR1 is MNHEY and CDR2 is SVGAGI. CDR3 nucleotide sequence: TGTGCCAGCAGACTAGCGTCTAGCACAGATACGCAGTATTTT. Translation: CASRLASSTDTQYF.

The CDR3 bases are TGTGCCAGCAGCGTAGAAGCGGGAGGATATCGTGAGCAGTTCTTC. Amino acid sequence: CASSVEAGGYREQFF. The chain employs TRBV9 and TRBJ2-1, with 9 bases fitting TRBD2. This CDR3 spans 15 amino acids. Germline trimming cut 0 bases from V and 9 bases from J; bases unmatched to any gene: 7. Germline lookup yields CDR1 SGDLS and CDR2 YYNGEE.